This TCR beta chain was found in a study of T cells in Graves' hyperthyroidism and ophthalmopathy. Germline CDR1 ENHRY, CDR2 SYGVKD. V lost 0 bases to trimming and J lost 5 bases, with 5 bases between them. The CDR3 consists of 13 residues. RNA transcripts were the template for amplifying TCR beta CDR3 regions. A set of HTBI primers served as the primers for a first-round RT-PCR of the TCR CDR3. Each CDR3 protein is one row after TCRdb ran MiXCR on the multiplex PCR reads. This table has around 600,000 distinct CDR3 sequences, more than 13% appearing once. This clonotype was picked up a small number of times.

What was sequenced was blood. This clonotype was obtained from a woman between 18 and 29 years old with Graves' ophthalmopathy. The J gene is TRBJ1-5, the V gene TRBV10-3; D remains ambiguous. The CDR3 nucleotides are TGTGCCATCAGTGAGTCTGAAGATCAGCCCCAGCATTTT. Translation gives CAISESEDQPQHF.